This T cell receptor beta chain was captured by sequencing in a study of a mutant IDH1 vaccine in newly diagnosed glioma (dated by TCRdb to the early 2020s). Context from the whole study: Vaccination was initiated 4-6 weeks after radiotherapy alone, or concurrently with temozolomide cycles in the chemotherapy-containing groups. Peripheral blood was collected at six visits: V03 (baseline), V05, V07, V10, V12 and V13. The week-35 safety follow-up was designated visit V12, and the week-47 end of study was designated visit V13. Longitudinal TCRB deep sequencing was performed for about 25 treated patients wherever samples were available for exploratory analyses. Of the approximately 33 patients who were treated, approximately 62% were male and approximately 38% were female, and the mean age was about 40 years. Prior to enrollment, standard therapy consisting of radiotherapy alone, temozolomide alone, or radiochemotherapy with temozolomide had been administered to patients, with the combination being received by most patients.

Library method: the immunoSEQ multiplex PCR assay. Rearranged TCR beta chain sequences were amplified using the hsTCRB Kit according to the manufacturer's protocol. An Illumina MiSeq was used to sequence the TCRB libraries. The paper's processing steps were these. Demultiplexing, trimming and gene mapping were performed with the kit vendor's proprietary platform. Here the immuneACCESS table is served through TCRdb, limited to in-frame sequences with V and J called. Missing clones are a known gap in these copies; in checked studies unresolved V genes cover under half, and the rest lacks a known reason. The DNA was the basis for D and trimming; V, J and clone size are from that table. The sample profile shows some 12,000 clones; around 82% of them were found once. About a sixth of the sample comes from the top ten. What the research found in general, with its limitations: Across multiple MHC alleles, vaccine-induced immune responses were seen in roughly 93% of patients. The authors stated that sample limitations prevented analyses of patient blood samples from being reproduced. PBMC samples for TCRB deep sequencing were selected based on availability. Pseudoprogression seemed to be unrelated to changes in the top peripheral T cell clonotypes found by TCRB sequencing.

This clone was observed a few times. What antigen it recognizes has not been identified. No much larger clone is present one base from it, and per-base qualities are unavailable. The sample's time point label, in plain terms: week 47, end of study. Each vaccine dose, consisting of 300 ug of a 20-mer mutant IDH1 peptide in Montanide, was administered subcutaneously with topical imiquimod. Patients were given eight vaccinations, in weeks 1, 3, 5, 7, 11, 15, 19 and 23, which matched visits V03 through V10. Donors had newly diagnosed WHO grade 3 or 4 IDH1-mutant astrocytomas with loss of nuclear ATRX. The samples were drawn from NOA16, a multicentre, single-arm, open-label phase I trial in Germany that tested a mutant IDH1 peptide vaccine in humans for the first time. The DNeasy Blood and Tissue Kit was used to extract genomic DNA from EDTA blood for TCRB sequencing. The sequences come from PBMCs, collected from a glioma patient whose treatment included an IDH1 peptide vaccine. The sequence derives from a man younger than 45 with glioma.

Read as DNA, the sequence is TGTGCCAGCACTGCCAGGGGCGCCAACACCGGGGAGCTGTTTTTT. Translation gives CASTARGANTGELFF. Recombination connected TRBV6-6 to TRBJ2-2; the D region possibly corresponds to TRBD1 (6 bases align). The junction carries 14 bases between V and J, which are trimmed by 7 bases and 2 bases respectively. Reading from cysteine to phenylalanine, the CDR3 counts 15 amino acids. The sequence is cut down to CDR3 DNA, 45 bases in frame from base 1. Reading the germline V gene (reference sequence) gives CDR1 MNHNY and CDR2 SVGAGI.